These T cell receptor beta chains were read from a single sample in a study of T-cell memory formation after mild COVID-19. TCRdb itself ran the 5' RACE reads through MiXCR, one entry per CDR3 protein. The data contain 350,000 to 500,000 distinct CDR3 sequences, roughly 20% of them seen just once; the ten biggest clones take up roughly 8.4%. The sequencing input was PBMCs or a T cell subset sorted from them (not recorded which). All receptors derive from an adult woman who had mild COVID-19 (a few samples of this study predate the infection). Cell type and time point are not known. Each CDR3 is given with its conserved first and last residue. Fields, in order: CDR3 length, V gene, clone size, D gene, J gene, CDR3 DNA, CDR3 protein. D genes are given only for firm matches. Not every row has a clone size; where given, it reads once, few, many or a size class.

13	TRBV5-1	many	NA	TRBJ2-1	TGTGCCAGCAGTTTGGGACCCTACAATGAGCAGTTCTTC	CASSLGPYNEQFF
13	TRBV29-1	NA	TRBD1	TRBJ2-5	TGCAGCGTGCTAGGGACAGGGCAAGAGACCCAGTACTTC	CSVLGTGQETQYF
15	TRBV6-5	few	TRBD2	TRBJ2-1	TGTGCCAGCAGTTATACTAGCGGGAGCCCCAATGAGCAGTTCTTC	CASSYTSGSPNEQFF
18	TRBV24-1	NA	TRBD2	TRBJ2-3	TGTGCCACCAGTGACCACTCGGTAGCGGGAGTTTACACAGATACGCAGTATTTT	CATSDHSVAGVYTDTQYF
16	TRBV7-9	few	TRBD1	TRBJ2-5	TGTGCCAGCAGCCTACCCCCTATGGACAGGGGGCGAGGCCAGTACTTC	CASSLPPMDRGRGQYF
12	TRBV24-1	NA	NA	TRBJ1-1	TGTGCCACCAGGAAGGATGAGGGAAGGGCTTTCTTT	CATRKDEGRAFF
15	TRBV29-1	few	TRBD1	TRBJ2-6	TGCAGCGTTGCCCGGACAGGGTTCGGGGCCAACGTCCTGACTTTC	CSVARTGFGANVLTF
16	TRBV13	NA	TRBD1	TRBJ2-5	TGTGCCAGCAGCCGGTGGCGGACAGGGGACCAAGAGACCCAGTACTTC	CASSRWRTGDQETQYF
15	TRBV7-9	few	TRBD1	TRBJ2-2	TGTGCCAGCAGCTCATGGACAGGGTCGGCCGGGGAGCTGTTTTTT	CASSSWTGSAGELFF
16	TRBV5-1	NA	NA	TRBJ1-1	TGCGCCAGCAGCTTGGGGGGCAGCTCCATGAACACTGAAGCTTTCTTT	CASSLGGSSMNTEAFF
14	TRBV5-1	few	NA	TRBJ2-1	TGCGCCAGCAGCTTGGTTCCAGGAGCCGGTAAGCAGTTCTTC	CASSLVPGAGKQFF
13	TRBV19	NA	TRBD1	TRBJ1-5	TGTGCCAGTACACAGGGGGGGAATCAGCCCCAGCATTTT	CASTQGGNQPQHF
16	TRBV4-2	few	NA	TRBJ1-5	TGTGCCAGCAGCCAAGATGCGGGCAGGGGCAATCAGCCCCAGCATTTT	CASSQDAGRGNQPQHF
16	TRBV7-9	few	NA	TRBJ2-2	TGTGCCAGCAGCTTATCCCGACTCGTGCACACCGGGGAGCTGTTTTTT	CASSLSRLVHTGELFF
13	TRBV29-1	NA	NA	TRBJ2-5	TGCAGCGTTCAAAGTCACCCGGGGGAGACCCAGTACTTC	CSVQSHPGETQYF
15	TRBV9	NA	NA	TRBJ2-3	TGTGCCAGCAGCACCCTCGGGGGTGGCACAGATACGCAGTATTTT	CASSTLGGGTDTQYF
14	TRBV4-1	NA	NA	TRBJ2-5	TGCGCCAGCAGCCGTTCCACAGCTCAAGAGACCCAGTACTTC	CASSRSTAQETQYF
13	TRBV7-9	few	NA	TRBJ2-7	TGTGCCAGCAGCGAGTCCGCGGGCTACGAGCAGTACTTC	CASSESAGYEQYF
16	TRBV7-9	few	NA	TRBJ2-2	TGTGCCAGCAGCTTAGTCGGATACGCGAACACCGGGGAGCTGTTTTTT	CASSLVGYANTGELFF
12	TRBV9	few	NA	TRBJ1-6	TGTGCCAGCAGCGCAGGGAATTCACCCCTCCACTTT	CASSAGNSPLHF
17	TRBV7-8	few	NA	TRBJ1-5	TGTGCCAGCAGCTCAACGACAGGCTACTATAGCAATCAGCCCCAGCATTTT	CASSSTTGYYSNQPQHF
14	TRBV7-9	few	NA	TRBJ1-1	TGTGCCAGCAGCTTAGGTCCGGGGGACACTGAAGCTTTCTTT	CASSLGPGDTEAFF
15	TRBV19	NA	NA	TRBJ2-1	TGTGCCAGTAGAAGCGAGGCTGACTCCTACAATGAGCAGTTCTTC	CASRSEADSYNEQFF
15	TRBV7-3	few	NA	TRBJ2-3	TGTGCCAGCACCCCCTCGGGGCGGTCCACAGATACGCAGTATTTT	CASTPSGRSTDTQYF
16	TRBV7-2	few	NA	TRBJ2-7	TGTGCCAGCACCCCAGGCGGGACAGCAGGATCCTACGAGCAGTACTTC	CASTPGGTAGSYEQYF
13	TRBV21-1	few	NA	TRBJ2-7	TGTGCCAGCAGCAAATGTACGGGAAACGAGCAGTACTTC	CASSKCTGNEQYF
13	TRBV30	few	TRBD1	TRBJ1-6	TGTGCCTCCCACACCGGGACAGCATCACCCCTCCACTTT	CASHTGTASPLHF
15	TRBV6-5	NA	TRBD2	TRBJ2-7	TGTGCCAGCAGTTACTCGACTAGCGGGGGGGGAGAGCAGTACTTC	CASSYSTSGGGEQYF
12	TRBV5-1	many	NA	TRBJ2-3	TGCGCCAGCAGCCTGACTTTAGATACGCAGTATTTT	CASSLTLDTQYF
17	TRBV21-1	NA	NA	TRBJ2-7	TGTGCCAGCAGCAAAGGACTCCGGAGACAGGGATCCGTCGAGCAGTACTTC	CASSKGLRRQGSVEQYF
16	TRBV7-8	NA	TRBD2	TRBJ2-1	TGTGCCAGCAGCCCTTTTCCCAGCGGGAATTACAATGAGCAGTTCTTC	CASSPFPSGNYNEQFF
15	TRBV9	NA	NA	TRBJ2-1	TGTGCCAGCAGCGTAGCAAAGTATTCTTACAATGAGCAGTTCTTC	CASSVAKYSYNEQFF
13	TRBV24-1	NA	TRBD1	TRBJ2-7	TGTGCCACCCGGGACAGAGAATCCTACGAGCAGTACTTC	CATRDRESYEQYF
13	TRBV5-6	NA	TRBD1	TRBJ1-5	TGTGCCAGCAGCTTGACAGGGGAAGAGCCCCAGCATTTT	CASSLTGEEPQHF
17	TRBV7-9	NA	TRBD2	TRBJ2-1	TGTGCCAGCAGACGTCGTGCTAGCGGGGACACCGACAATGAGCAGTTCTTC	CASRRRASGDTDNEQFF
13	TRBV5-5	NA	NA	TRBJ2-3	TGTGCCAGCAGCTTGGATGGTGGAAATACGCAGTATTTT	CASSLDGGNTQYF
13	TRBV10-3	few	TRBD1	TRBJ1-1	TGTGCCATCAGCCCGGCGACAGGGGCTGAAGCTTTCTTT	CAISPATGAEAFF
12	TRBV11-2	NA	NA	TRBJ2-2	TGTGCCAGCAGGGGGGGAGGCGGGGAGCTGTTTTTT	CASRGGGGELFF
14	TRBV5-8	few	NA	TRBJ2-7	TGTGCCAGCAGCCCAGGACCCGCCCCGGACGAGCAGTACTTC	CASSPGPAPDEQYF
16	TRBV23-1	few	TRBD1	TRBJ1-1	TGCGCCAGCAGTCAGCAAGACAGGGGTTTGAACACTGAAGCTTTCTTT	CASSQQDRGLNTEAFF
14	TRBV9	NA	NA	TRBJ2-1	TGTGCCAGCAGCGTAGCTCGGCAGGGTTATGAGCAGTTCTTC	CASSVARQGYEQFF
15	TRBV3-1	NA	TRBD2	TRBJ2-2	TGTGCCAGCAGCGCCGGGACTAGCGACACCGGGGAGCTGTTTTTT	CASSAGTSDTGELFF